Presented here are 19 T cell receptor beta chains from one specimen sequenced in a study of blood T cell repertoires in COVID-19. Repertoires were generated with immunoSEQ multiplex PCR, while TCRdb's copy carries only in-frame clones and drops some. The sample contains roughly 180,000 clones, over 75% of which appear only once. Sequenced input: peripheral blood. These receptors were collected from a man aged 60 to 75 who had recovered from COVID-19.

The chain has TRBV5-5 and TRBJ2-6, with D perhaps matching TRBD2 (7 bases). The CDR3 is 16 amino acids. Trimming took 4 bases from V and 4 from J, leaving 15 bases between them. Germline values: CDR1 SGHKS, CDR2 YYEKEE (reference sequence). The CDR3 DNA reads as TGTGCCAGCAGCCTGGGGGGGCTCCGCGGGGCCAACGTCCTGACTTTC. This encodes CASSLGGLRGANVLTF.

The V call is TRBV6-4, the J call TRBJ2-4; 7 positions agree with TRBD1. Germline V gene lookup returns CDR1 MRHNA and CDR2 SNTAGT. V lost 4 bases, J lost 7 bases, and 4 bases stayed unmatched. CDR3 length equals 13 residues. CDR3 loop: CASSATGENIQYF. The CDR3 DNA reads as TGTGCCAGCAGTGCCACAGGGGAGAACATTCAGTACTTC.

CDR3 sequence reads: CASSRQATNEKLFF. The CDR3 DNA is TGTGCCAGCAGTCGACAGGCAACTAATGAAAAACTGTTTTTT. The chain links TRBV6-2 or TRBV6-3 to TRBJ1-4; perhaps TRBD1 as D (6 bases). Germline assignment: CDR1 MNHEY and CDR2 SVGEGT. With 5 bases removed from V and 0 bases from J, the gap between germline ends came to 7 bases. This CDR3 comprises 14 residues.

Notes on this clone: Other DNA sequences from this sample encode an identical CDR3 as well. V usage is TRBV6-5 and J usage is TRBJ1-1, with 8 bases identical to TRBD1. Germline assignment: CDR1 MNHEY and CDR2 SVGAGI. This CDR3 is built from 14 residues. Trimming at V came to 6 bases and at J to 2 bases, leaving 5 bases not matched to a gene. This chain's CDR3 is CASSRQGSNTEAFF. In nucleotides, the CDR3 is TGTGCCAGCAGCAGACAGGGGTCTAACACTGAAGCTTTCTTT.

The rearrangement links TRBV2 to TRBJ2-1, with D tentatively TRBD2 (5 bases). Germline CDR1 SNHLY, CDR2 FYNNEI. Trimming pared 3 bases from V and 1 base from J, leaving 10 bases between. The CDR3 spans 15 residues. The CDR3 region is CASSEATGSYNEQFF. CDR3 DNA sequence: TGTGCCAGCAGTGAGGCGACGGGATCCTACAATGAGCAGTTCTTC.

The chain couples TRBV7-9 to TRBJ2-1, with 7 bases matching TRBD2. Germline V CDR1 and CDR2: SEHNR, FQNEAQ (reference sequence). There are 16 residues in the CDR3. With 5 bases clipped from V and 8 bases from J, the junction kept 15 bases outside the gene matches. The CDR3 DNA reads TGTGCCAGCAGCCTACCACTAGCGCTGAGTCGGGATGAGCAGTTCTTC. It encodes CASSLPLALSRDEQFF.

The chain has TRBV11-3 and TRBJ2-1; 11 bases match TRBD2. The V and J ends lost 5 bases and 7 bases, in that order; junction bases with no gene match: 10. This CDR3 has 16 residues. Per germline, CDR1 SGHNT and CDR2 YENEEA. The CDR3 sequence: CASSEGSGGARNEQFF. The CDR3 DNA reads TGTGCCAGCAGCGAAGGTAGCGGGGGGGCTAGAAATGAGCAGTTCTTC.

This clone was seen a single time. The chain is built from TRBV18 and TRBJ1-1, with TRBD1 matching over 8 bases. The CDR3 length is 17 residues. V was clipped by 3 bases and J by 3 bases; unmatched bases: 12. In germline, CDR1 is KGHSH, CDR2 LQKENI. The CDR3 bases are TGTGCCAGCTCACCCACCGTCTCAGGGGGCATGGACACTGAAGCTTTCTTT. It specifies CASSPTVSGGMDTEAFF.

The V and J genes are TRBV3-1 (or the pseudogene TRBV3-2) and TRBJ2-5; D might be TRBD2 (6 bases). The CDR3 length is 15 residues. Germline V lookup: CDR1 LGHDT, CDR2 YNNKEL (reference sequence). The ends were cut back, 4 bases at V and 5 bases at J, with 17 bases in the middle. In DNA form, the CDR3 reads TGTGCCAGCAGCCTCCCCCAGGGAGGATCGGAGACCCAGTACTTC. Protein: CASSLPQGGSETQYF.

V gene TRBV6-1 combines with J gene TRBJ2-7; the D is unclear. Looked up from germline, CDR1 is MNHNS and CDR2 is SASEGT. CDR3 size: 15 residues. Trimming removed 1 base at V and 2 bases at J, with 12 bases between. The CDR3 loop is CASSEGAAGAYEQYF. Here the CDR3 DNA reads TGTGCCAGCAGTGAAGGGGCCGCCGGCGCCTACGAGCAGTACTTC.

There are a few counts of this clone. For the CDR3, the DNA is TGTGCCAGCAGTTACTCGAAAGCGGTAACTGAAGCTTTCTTT. It codes for CASSYSKAVTEAFF. The gene calls are TRBV6-2 or TRBV6-3 and TRBJ1-1; D gene unclear. The V gene's germline CDR1 is MNHEY and CDR2 SVGEGT. The CDR3 is made up of 14 amino acids. Trimming removed 0 bases at V and 5 bases at J, with 10 bases between.

V gene TRBV7-2 combines with J gene TRBJ1-2; D possibly corresponds to TRBD1 (5 bases). The CDR3 is made up of 16 amino acids. From germline, CDR1 is SGHTA and CDR2 FQGNSA. Between the trimmed V and J ends, which lost 2 bases and 8 bases, there was a span of 21 bases. In nucleotides, the CDR3 is TGTGCCAGCAGCTTATCAACTCCCAGCCTCAAGGGGGGCTACACCTTC. Amino acid sequence: CASSLSTPSLKGGYTF.

The chain links TRBV21-1 to TRBJ1-6. TRBV21-1 is reported as a pseudogene. The length of the CDR3 is 16 residues. In nucleotides, the CDR3 is TGTGCCAGCAGCAACCCCCCGGGTAGGCTCGGTTCACCCCTCCACTTT. Translated, it gives CASSNPPGRLGSPLHF.

V usage is TRBV7-9 and J usage is TRBJ2-7; a possible D gene is TRBD1 (6 bases). This CDR3 has 13 amino acids. Looked up from germline, CDR1 is SEHNR and CDR2 is FQNEAQ (reference sequence). V was cut by 0 bases and J by 7 bases, with 10 bases left in between. CDR3 nucleotides: TGTGCCAGCAGCTTAGCGGGGGCGGGTGAGCAGTACTTC. Its translation is CASSLAGAGEQYF.

V usage is TRBV18 and J usage is TRBJ1-6; 9 nucleotides match TRBD1. The length of the CDR3 is 16 residues. V was clipped by 3 bases and J by 10 bases; unmatched bases: 10. The V gene's germline CDR1 is KGHSH and CDR2 LQKENI. The CDR3 DNA sequence: TGTGCCAGCTCACCCCTTACAGGGGGCGGCGGATCACCCCTCCACTTT. Its translation: CASSPLTGGGGSPLHF.

The chain links TRBV6-5 to TRBJ2-2; 9 positions match TRBD1. V lost 2 bases to trimming and J lost 6 bases; unmatched junction nucleotides: 7. The CDR3 sequence is 16 residues long. CDR1 and CDR2 (germline): MNHEY, SVGAGI. The CDR3 reads CASSYTGGAGAGELFF. CDR3 DNA sequence: TGTGCCAGCAGTTACACAGGGGGCGCTGGGGCCGGGGAGCTGTTTTTT.

On this clone itself: At one of its ends the junction is not consistent with the germline gene, which may arise from a read error. The V and J genes are TRBV18 and TRBJ1-5, with a possible D match to TRBD1 (5 bases). The CDR3 runs 15 residues. Germline V gene lookup returns CDR1 KGHSH and CDR2 LQKENI. This CDR3 is CASSPPAGVDQPQHF. The CDR3 coding sequence is TGTGCCAGCTCCCCACCGGCGGGGGTCGATCAGCCCCAGCATTTT.

This clone came up a few times. The CDR3 spells CASGGEETQYF. Here the CDR3 DNA reads TGTGCCAGCGGGGGGGAAGAGACCCAGTACTTC. The chain is built from TRBV2 and TRBJ2-5; 7 positions agree with TRBD2. Germline-derived CDR1 and CDR2 are SNHLY and FYNNEI. CDR3 size: 11 residues. The ends lost 8 bases at V and 3 bases at J; junction bases unmatched: 0.

The chain joins TRBV11-3 to TRBJ2-3, with D possibly matching TRBD2 (5 bases). Trimming stripped 4 bases from V and 4 bases from J, with 12 bases between. The CDR3 runs to 14 residues. Germline V gene sequence: CDR1 SGHNT, CDR2 YENEEA. The CDR3 protein is CASSSGLGADTQYF. The CDR3 DNA follows: TGTGCCAGCAGCTCCGGACTTGGGGCAGATACGCAGTATTTT.